These T cell receptor beta chains were read from a single sample in a study of cytomegalovirus exposure and HLA in healthy donors. The data were produced by immunoSEQ multiplex PCR, yet TCRdb's version contains in-frame clones alone and is incomplete. The profile shows about 170,000 clones, 81% of them singletons. The sequencing sample was made of PBMCs. Receptor source: a woman younger than 35 in good health and CMV-seronegative. Each CDR3 is given with its conserved first and last residue. A D gene is named only where the DNA matches it firmly. Expanded clones are given a class, and other clones once, few, many or no size at all.

v_call	d_call	j_call	clone_size	cdr3_nt	cdr3_aa
TRBV6-1	TRBD2	TRBJ2-7	.	TGTGCCGCCGGGGGACTAGCAGACTCCTACGAGCAGTACTTC	CAAGGLADSYEQYF
TRBV11-3	.	TRBJ2-1	once	TGTGCCAGCAGCGGAGTAGGAGGGCTCTCCTACAATGAGCAGTTCTTC	CASSGVGGLSYNEQFF
TRBV30	.	TRBJ2-7	once	TGTGCCTGGATGCAGGACTACGAGCAGTACTTC	CAWMQDYEQYF
TRBV7-9	TRBD2	TRBJ2-7	.	TGTGCCAGCAGCTCGACTAGCGGGAAATTCTACGAGCAGTACTTC	CASSSTSGKFYEQYF
TRBV9	.	TRBJ2-5	.	TGTGCCAGCAGCGTAGGACTCCAAGAGACCCAGTACTTC	CASSVGLQETQYF
TRBV29-1	TRBD2	TRBJ2-1	.	TGCAGCGTCGCAGGGACTAGCGACTCCTACAATGAGCAGTTCTTC	CSVAGTSDSYNEQFF
TRBV7-9	.	TRBJ1-6	few	TGTGCCAGCAGCTTTTCTGCAGGTAGCTCCTATAATTCACCCCTCCACTTT	CASSFSAGSSYNSPLHF
TRBV5-1	TRBD1	TRBJ1-2	few	TGCGCCAGCAGCTTGGCCGGGACAGGGGGCCAAGGCTACACCTTC	CASSLAGTGGQGYTF
TRBV19	TRBD1	TRBJ1-4	few	TGTGCCAGTAGGAGGACAGGAAACCATCCAACTAATGAAAAACTGTTTTTT	CASRRTGNHPTNEKLFF
TRBV2	.	TRBJ2-7	.	TGTGCCAGCAGCGCGGGACCCTACTCCTACGAGCAGTACTTC	CASSAGPYSYEQYF
TRBV7-8	.	TRBJ2-1	.	TGTGCCAGCAGCTTAGATTTCGATGAGCAGTTCTTC	CASSLDFDEQFF
TRBV4-1	.	TRBJ2-7	.	TGCGCCAGCAGCCAAGCGGGAGATATCTACGAGCAGTACTTC	CASSQAGDIYEQYF
TRBV4-1	TRBD1	TRBJ2-2	.	TGCGCCAGCAGCCAAGGCACCCCGGGACAGGTTTTTCATAGCACCGGGGAGCTGTTTTTT	CASSQGTPGQVFHSTGELFF
TRBV5-1	TRBD1	TRBJ2-5	.	TGCGCCAGCAGCCCGGGACAGGGAGGGGAGACCCAGTACTTC	CASSPGQGGETQYF
TRBV29-1	.	TRBJ2-7	few	TGCAGCGCCCCGGCAGGGGACGAGCAGTACTTC	CSAPAGDEQYF
TRBV28	.	TRBJ2-1	.	TGTGCCAGCAGTCTACGAGGGCCGGGCTCCTACAATGAGCAGTTCTTC	CASSLRGPGSYNEQFF
TRBV6-1	.	TRBJ2-1	once	TGTGCCAGCAGTGCCAGCTCGGGACTTAGTCGCAATGAGCAGTTCTTC	CASSASSGLSRNEQFF
TRBV11-1	.	TRBJ1-5	.	TGTGCCAGCAGCCTCACGGGAATGAAGCCCCAGCATTTT	CASSLTGMKPQHF
TRBV18	.	TRBJ1-1	.	TGTGCCAGCTCACCGTCCAGGGTGCAGGACACTGAAGCTTTCTTT	CASSPSRVQDTEAFF
TRBV7-9	TRBD1	TRBJ2-1	.	TGTGCCAGCAGCTCCGCGAGGGACAGGGGCCTCCACAATGAGCAGTTCTTC	CASSSARDRGLHNEQFF
TRBV27	TRBD2	TRBJ2-5	.	TGTGCCAGCAGTTTATCGGGAGGGCACCAAGAGACCCAGTACTTC	CASSLSGGHQETQYF
TRBV6-6	TRBD1	TRBJ1-1	.	TGTGCCAGCAGACCAACAGGGGGCAAGGAAGCTTTCTTT	CASRPTGGKEAFF
TRBV27	TRBD1	TRBJ1-1	.	TGTGCCAGCAGTTCGACAGGGCTGTTGAACACTGAAGCTTTCTTT	CASSSTGLLNTEAFF
TRBV18	.	TRBJ1-3	.	TGTGCCAGCTCACCGGGGGCTTCTGGAAACACCATATATTTT	CASSPGASGNTIYF
TRBV2	TRBD1	TRBJ1-6	.	TGTGCCAGCAGCCTCCGGGACAGGAATTCACCCCTCCACTTT	CASSLRDRNSPLHF
TRBV6-6	.	TRBJ2-3	.	TGTGCCAGCAGTTACGCCTGGACAACTAGCACAGATACGCAGTATTTT	CASSYAWTTSTDTQYF
TRBV5-6	.	TRBJ1-1	.	TGTGCCAGCAGCTTGGAGGAGGGGACTGAAGCTTTCTTT	CASSLEEGTEAFF
TRBV10-3	TRBD1	TRBJ2-1	.	TGTGCCATCAGTGATCAGGGGGCTGGCTACAATGAGCAGTTCTTC	CAISDQGAGYNEQFF
TRBV29-1	TRBD1	TRBJ1-1	few	TGCAGCGTTTTTCCCTCGGGACAGGTCGCGTCTTTCTTT	CSVFPSGQVASFF
TRBV6-1	TRBD1	TRBJ1-2	.	TGTGCCAGCAGACAAACAGGGGCGGCTAACTATGGCTACACCTTC	CASRQTGAANYGYTF
TRBV5-1	TRBD1	TRBJ1-1	.	TGCGCCAGCAGCCAAGACCAGACCACAGGGGACGCTGAAGCTTTCTTT	CASSQDQTTGDAEAFF
TRBV7-8	TRBD1	TRBJ2-3	.	TGTGCCAGCAGCCAACAGGGGGTTAGCACAGATACGCAGTATTTT	CASSQQGVSTDTQYF
TRBV7-9	.	TRBJ2-5	.	TGTGCCAGCAGCTTAGGTTTGACGCAGGGACAAGAGACCCAGTACTTC	CASSLGLTQGQETQYF
TRBV9	TRBD2	TRBJ2-5	once	TGTGCCAGCAGCGTAGCGGGAGGGGACGGAGAGACCCAGTACTTC	CASSVAGGDGETQYF
TRBV2	.	TRBJ1-2	few	TGTGCCAGCAGTGTTTGGGGCAGCGGCTACACCTTC	CASSVWGSGYTF
TRBV2	TRBD1	TRBJ1-4	.	TGTGCCAGCAGTCAAGGTCCGGGACAGATTAGTGAAAAACTGTTTTTT	CASSQGPGQISEKLFF
TRBV5-4	TRBD1	TRBJ2-3	few	TGTGCCAGCAGCTTGCGCGTTGACAGGGGCACAGATACGCAGTATTTT	CASSLRVDRGTDTQYF
TRBV5-5	TRBD2	TRBJ2-5	.	TGTGCCAGCAGCCTCTTTAGCGGGAGCTGGGAGACCCAGTACTTC	CASSLFSGSWETQYF
TRBV19	TRBD1	TRBJ1-5	.	TGTGCCAGTACGGGACAGGGGAATCAGCCCCAGCATTTT	CASTGQGNQPQHF
TRBV11-2	TRBD2	TRBJ2-7	.	TGTGCCAGCAGCTCCCCCGGGACTAGCGACTACGAGCAGTACTTC	CASSSPGTSDYEQYF
TRBV5-1	.	TRBJ2-1	few	TGCGCCAGCAGCTTGGGTGGGAGTTCGTTCGATGAGCAGTTCTTC	CASSLGGSSFDEQFF
TRBV5-1	.	TRBJ2-1	.	TGCGCCAGCAGCTTGTCAGGGTTCAATGAGCAGTTCTTC	CASSLSGFNEQFF
TRBV2	TRBD1	TRBJ1-1	.	TGTGCCAGCAGAGGGACAGGGGAGGTCGGGGAAGCTTTCTTT	CASRGTGEVGEAFF
TRBV6-5	.	TRBJ2-7	.	TGTGCCAGCAGAAGAACAGGGCGTAAGGGCTACGAGCAGTACTTC	CASRRTGRKGYEQYF
TRBV5-1	TRBD1	TRBJ2-5	.	TGCGCCAGCAGGCTGGGACAGAACCAAGAGACCCAGTACTTC	CASRLGQNQETQYF
TRBV7-9	.	TRBJ1-1	once	TGTGCCAGCAGCTTAGGGCTCACTGAAGCTTTCTTT	CASSLGLTEAFF
TRBV6-5	.	TRBJ1-2	.	TGTGCCAGCAGTGGGAGGGTTGTTGGCTACACCTTC	CASSGRVVGYTF
TRBV6-1	.	TRBJ1-2	.	TGTGCCAGCAGTGAGAGGTTTTGGAATGGCTACACCTTC	CASSERFWNGYTF
TRBV5-6	.	TRBJ2-3	.	TGTGCCAGCAGCTTGTTTAGAGCAGATACGCAGTATTTT	CASSLFRADTQYF
TRBV5-5	.	TRBJ1-2	.	.	CASSRWGQGNTF
TRBV5-1	.	TRBJ2-5	.	TGCGCCAGCAGCTTTGTCCCTGAGGAGACCCAGTACTTC	CASSFVPEETQYF
TRBV5-5	.	TRBJ1-6	few	TGTGCCAGCAGCTTTCGACCCAGGGCCTCCTATAATTCACCCCTCCACTTT	CASSFRPRASYNSPLHF
TRBV5-1	.	TRBJ1-2	once	TGCGCCAGCAGCAGAGACATTAGTCATGGCTACACCTTC	CASSRDISHGYTF
TRBV7-2	TRBD2	TRBJ2-1	.	TGTGCCAGCACCCGGACTAGCGGGAGTGACGAGCAGTTCTTC	CASTRTSGSDEQFF
TRBV18	TRBD1	TRBJ1-2	.	TGTGCCAGCTCACAGGGACAGGGGCTGAGTGGCTACACCTTC	CASSQGQGLSGYTF
TRBV9	.	TRBJ2-7	.	TGTGCCAGCAGCGTCAGCGCACCGCCGCAGTACTTC	CASSVSAPPQYF
TRBV7-2	.	TRBJ1-3	.	TGTGCCAGCAGCTTAGTCACAGGGTCTGGAAACACCATATATTTT	CASSLVTGSGNTIYF
TRBV4-2	.	TRBJ2-7	.	TGTGCCAGCAGCCCGGGACTCGGGGTGGACGAGCAGTACTTC	CASSPGLGVDEQYF
TRBV6-1	TRBD1	TRBJ2-7	.	TGTGCCAGCAGTGAGCAAGGACAGGGTCTCGAGCAGTACTTC	CASSEQGQGLEQYF
TRBV30	.	TRBJ2-1	.	TGTGCCTGGAGTAGACTAGAAAACAATGAGCAGTTCTTC	CAWSRLENNEQFF